A single sample gave rise to the 29 T cell receptor beta chains below, sequenced in a study of T cell responses to AZD1222 COVID-19 vaccine. Generated by immunoSEQ multiplex PCR, the TCRdb table keeps only in-frame clones and is missing some. The sample includes about 67,000 clones, roughly 80% of them seen just once. This sample comprised peripheral blood, obtained 28 days after the second AZD1222 dose. These receptors were taken from an adult who received the AZD1222 COVID-19 vaccine.

V and J are TRBV28 and TRBJ1-5, with unresolved D. The CDR3 extends over 14 amino acids. The V and J ends lost 4 bases and 2 bases respectively, with 9 bases between them. Germline loops: CDR1 MDHEN, CDR2 SYDVKM. In DNA form, the CDR3 reads TGTGCCAGCAGTTCGCGAAAAGGCAATCAGCCCCAGCATTTT. Amino acids: CASSSRKGNQPQHF.

The V gene is TRBV23-1, the J gene TRBJ1-1, with TRBD1 matching 7 bases. TRBV23-1 is sorted into the ORF group, with uncertain function. This CDR3 spans 16 amino acids. V shed 6 bases and J 4 bases; nucleotides not matched to a gene: 14. The CDR3 nucleotides read TGCGCCAGCAGGCTAAAACAGGGGAGGGGGACCACTGAAGCTTTCTTT. This translates into CASRLKQGRGTTEAFF.

The chain recombines TRBV4-3 with TRBJ1-4, with a tentative D call TRBD1 (5 bases). Germline CDR1 is LGHNA and CDR2 is YSLEER. CDR3 length: 15 amino acids. Deletions cut 5 bases from V and 3 bases from J, with 13 bases between. In DNA, the CDR3 is TGCGCCAGCAGCTCGATAGGGGTGGCTAATGAAAAACTGTTTTTT. It translates to CASSSIGVANEKLFF.

This chain joins TRBV2 and TRBJ2-1, with 8 bases lining up with TRBD2. The CDR3 covers 15 residues. Germline CDR1 SNHLY, CDR2 FYNNEI. The trim removed 1 base at V and 4 bases at J, leaving 3 bases unmatched. The CDR3 region is CASSEGRGEYNEQFF. The CDR3 nucleotides read TGTGCCAGCAGTGAAGGGCGGGGGGAGTACAATGAGCAGTTCTTC.

This clone showed up just a few times. The chain employs TRBV4-3 and TRBJ2-2; D remains ambiguous. The length of the CDR3 is 16 residues. Trimming shortened V by 1 base and J by 1 base, and 10 bases separated the two germline ends. The germline V gene encodes CDR1 LGHNA and CDR2 YSLEER. In nucleotides, the CDR3 is TGCGCCAGCAGCCAAGGGGGTAACGGGAACACCGGGGAGCTGTTTTTT. Its translation is CASSQGGNGNTGELFF.

V usage is TRBV28 and J usage is TRBJ1-2; D is perhaps TRBD1 (5 bases). The CDR3 loop spans 14 amino acids. V lost 4 bases to trimming and J lost 6 bases, with 15 bases between them. In germline, CDR1 is MDHEN, CDR2 SYDVKM. The CDR3 here is CASSSRGQGDGYTF. The CDR3 DNA reads TGTGCCAGCAGTTCGCGTGGGCAGGGTGATGGCTACACCTTC.

J is TRBJ2-5 and V is TRBV4-1; D not resolved. The V and J ends lost 6 bases and 5 bases respectively, with 13 bases between them. The CDR3 extends over 13 amino acids. Germline loops: CDR1 MGHRA, CDR2 YSYEKL. The CDR3 reads CASSLDPRETQYF. CDR3 sequence (DNA): TGCGCCAGCAGTCTAGACCCTCGGGAGACCCAGTACTTC.

This chain connects TRBV4-3 to TRBJ1-1; the match to TRBD1 covers 7 bases. The CDR3 extends over 15 amino acids. Germline V CDR1 and CDR2: LGHNA, YSLEER. Germline trimming cut 1 base from V and 3 bases from J; bases unmatched to any gene: 5. In DNA form, the CDR3 reads TGCGCCAGCAGCCAAGGGAGCAGGGGGTACACTGAAGCTTTCTTT. It is translated as CASSQGSRGYTEAFF.

This rearrangement joins TRBV11-2 to TRBJ2-5; no clear D gene. Trimming removed 3 bases at V and 3 bases at J, with 2 bases between. From germline, CDR1 is SGHAT and CDR2 FQNNGV. The CDR3 sequence is 11 residues long. The CDR3 protein is CASSFEETQYF. The CDR3 DNA follows: TGTGCCAGCAGCTTCGAAGAGACCCAGTACTTC.

The rearrangement joins TRBV3-1 (or the pseudogene TRBV3-2) to TRBJ1-1, with D possibly TRBD1 on 6 matching bases. The V gene lost 3 bases and the J gene lost 5 bases, with 13 bases spanning the gap. The germline gives CDR1 LGHDT, CDR2 YNNKEL (reference sequence). This CDR3 contains 14 residues. In DNA, the CDR3 is TGTGCCAGCAGCCAGGAGGGGGGAGGAACTGAAGCTTTCTTT. Residues: CASSQEGGGTEAFF.

The rearrangement links TRBV6-5 to TRBJ1-1; TRBD1 is a possible D gene (5 bases). The CDR3 sequence is 16 residues long. Germline lookup yields CDR1 MNHEY and CDR2 SVGAGI. V lost 2 bases, J lost 7 bases, and 20 bases lay in between. The CDR3 reads CASSYHPGQSRVEAFF. CDR3 in DNA: TGTGCCAGCAGTTACCATCCCGGACAATCCCGAGTTGAAGCTTTCTTT.

The chain combines TRBV10-2 with TRBJ1-5; 8 bases are a match to TRBD1. Germline assignment: CDR1 WSHSY and CDR2 SAAADI. This CDR3 contains 16 residues. V lost 2 bases and J lost 6; bases outside the gene matches: 9. This CDR3 is CASSEARGQLGQPQHF. DNA for the CDR3: TGCGCCAGCAGTGAGGCCAGGGGGCAGCTAGGTCAGCCCCAGCATTTT.

The chain couples TRBV11-2 to TRBJ1-1; D not certain. Per germline, CDR1 SGHAT and CDR2 FQNNGV. The CDR3 length is 13 residues. V was pared by 0 bases and J by 4 bases, with 6 bases between. CDR3 protein: CASSLDRGTEAFF. CDR3 in DNA: TGTGCCAGCAGCTTAGATCGGGGCACTGAAGCTTTCTTT.

This clone was detected ten times or more. V usage is TRBV3-1 (or the pseudogene TRBV3-2) and J usage is TRBJ1-6; D uncertain. Germline-derived CDR1 and CDR2 are LGHDT and YNNKEL (reference sequence). There are 14 residues in the CDR3. V was pared by 0 bases and J by 9 bases, with 9 bases between. The DNA for the CDR3 is TGTGCCAGCAGCCAAGAAGGGCATGGTTCACCCCTCCACTTT. This codes for CASSQEGHGSPLHF.

This clone came up a few times. The chain couples TRBV2 to TRBJ2-1; 13 nucleotides match TRBD2. The CDR3 sequence is 15 residues long. The V gene's germline CDR1 is SNHLY and CDR2 FYNNEI. J lost 9 bases, V lost 8 bases, and 10 bases had no gene match. The DNA for the CDR3 is TGTGCCAGCTCGACTAGCGGGGGGCCACGCAGTGAGCAGTTCTTC. Its protein product is CASSTSGGPRSEQFF.

The chain carries TRBV5-3 and TRBJ2-7, with no clear D. TRBV5-3 is recorded as an ORF, its role being uncertain. The CDR3 runs to 16 residues. Trimming took 2 bases from V and 3 from J, leaving 18 bases between them. The CDR3 spells CARSFRLRPVIYEQYF. In nucleotides, the CDR3 is TGTGCCAGAAGCTTCAGGCTCCGACCCGTAATCTACGAGCAGTACTTC.

V and J are TRBV5-1 and TRBJ2-7; 10 bases match TRBD1. The CDR3 is 15 residues long. V shed 0 bases, J shed 4 bases, and the junction held 4 bases outside the gene matches. Germline lookup yields CDR1 SGHRS and CDR2 YFSETQ. CDR3 DNA: TGCGCCAGCAGCTTGGGGACAGGGGGGTCATACGAGCAGTACTTC. This translates into CASSLGTGGSYEQYF.

The chain combines TRBV5-5 with TRBJ2-4, with a weak D call TRBD1 (5 bases). The CDR3 contains 15 residues. V lost 9 bases to trimming and J lost 0 bases, with 16 bases between them. Germline V gene data show CDR1 as SGHKS and CDR2 as YYEKEE (reference sequence). CDR3 sequence: CATSPGRVAKNIQYF. The CDR3 DNA sequence: TGTGCCACTTCTCCAGGGCGAGTAGCCAAAAACATTCAGTACTTC.

This clone has just a few counts. The V and J genes are TRBV25-1 and TRBJ1-2; D call uncertain. Germline loops: CDR1 MGHDK, CDR2 SYGVNS. The V and J ends lost 2 bases and 7 bases respectively, with 11 bases between them. The CDR3 has 13 amino acids. The CDR3: CASSERSVSGYTF. The CDR3 DNA follows: TGTGCCAGCAGTGAACGGTCAGTAAGTGGCTACACCTTC.

The chain links TRBV4-2 to TRBJ2-3; 7 nucleotides align to TRBD2. Germline CDR1 and CDR2: LGHNA and YNFKEQ. This CDR3 comprises 16 residues. The V segment lost 1 base and the J segment 5 bases; nucleotides outside the gene matches: 9. The CDR3, as DNA: TGTGCCAGCAGCCAAGTGGCGGGGGAGCCTGGAGATACGCAGTATTTT. Residues: CASSQVAGEPGDTQYF.

The J gene is TRBJ2-7, the V gene TRBV19; D is possibly TRBD1 (6 bases). Germline CDR1 is LNHDA and CDR2 is SQIVND (reference sequence). The CDR3 sequence is 13 residues long. Deletions cut 5 bases from V and 3 bases from J, with 11 bases between. The DNA for the CDR3 is TGTGCCAGTAGTCCCAGGGGAGTCTACGAGCAGTACTTC. The encoded protein is CASSPRGVYEQYF. Full variable domain (missing parts from reference TRBV19 and TRBJ2-7): DGGITQSPKYLFRKEGQNVTLSCEQNLNHDAMYWYRQDPGQGLRLIYYSQIVNDFQKGDIAEGYSVSREKKESFPLTVTSAQKNPTAFYLCASSPRGVYEQYFGPGTRLTVT.

CDR3: CASSQVGRDRDTDTQYF. CDR3 DNA: TGCGCCAGCAGCCAAGTCGGCCGGGACAGGGACACAGATACGCAGTATTTT. The V call is TRBV4-1, the J call TRBJ2-3, with 9 nucleotides matching TRBD1. The V segment lost 1 base and the J segment 2 bases; nucleotides outside the gene matches: 7. Germline V gene sequence: CDR1 MGHRA, CDR2 YSYEKL. The CDR3 runs to 17 residues.

The chain uses TRBV7-9 and TRBJ1-1; D not certain. This CDR3 has 12 residues. Germline V gives CDR1 SEHNR, CDR2 FQNEAQ (reference sequence). Trimming took 1 base from V and 4 from J, leaving 4 bases between them. The CDR3 spells CASSLVRTEAFF. CDR3 coding DNA: TGTGCCAGCAGCTTAGTCCGCACTGAAGCTTTCTTT. The full variable domain, with the rest looked up from reference TRBV7-9 and TRBJ1-1, is DTGVSQNPRHKITKRGQNVTFRCDPISEHNRLYWYRQTLGQGPEFLTYFQNEAQLEKSRLLSDRFSAERPKGSFSTLEIQRTEQGDSAMYLCASSLVRTEAFFGQGTRLTVV.

The chain joins TRBV21-1 to TRBJ2-1; the table's D gene call, TRBD1, was not cross checked with the DNA. TRBV21-1 is flagged as a pseudogene. The CDR3 runs to 15 residues. CDR3 in amino acids: CASTRGGQGGNEQFF. The CDR3 DNA is TGTGCCAGCACCAGGGGGGGACAGGGCGGCAATGAGCAGTTCTTC.

CDR3 sequence reads: CASSFGVGGENTEAFF. CDR3 DNA sequence: TGTGCCAGTAGTTTCGGGGTAGGAGGGGAGAACACTGAAGCTTTCTTT. The chain combines TRBV19 with TRBJ1-1, with a tentative D call TRBD1 (5 bases). The CDR3 has 16 amino acids. The germline gives CDR1 LNHDA, CDR2 SQIVND (reference sequence). V was pared by 5 bases and J by 1 base, with 17 bases between.

This clone was counted once. The V and J genes are TRBV9 and TRBJ1-3; the D is unclear. The CDR3 runs to 14 residues. Germline V CDR1 and CDR2: SGDLS, YYNGEE. Trimming took off 2 bases at V and 0 bases at J, with 6 bases between the two ends. CDR3 loop: CASSVDFSGNTIYF. The CDR3 region has the DNA TGTGCCAGCAGCGTGGACTTCTCTGGAAACACCATATATTTT. The full variable domain, completed using reference TRBV9 and TRBJ1-3, is DSGVTQTPKHLITATGQRVTLRCSPRSGDLSVYWYQQSLDQGLQFLIQYYNGEERAKGNILERFSAQQFPDLHSELNLSSLELGDSALYFCASSVDFSGNTIYFGEGSWLTVV.

The rearrangement links TRBV6-5 to TRBJ2-3; D unclear. This CDR3 is built from 15 residues. Germline values: CDR1 MNHEY, CDR2 SVGAGI. The V end lost 0 bases, the J end lost 3 bases, and 10 bases lay between the germline ends. CDR3 DNA: TGTGCCAGCAGTTACTCGAACATGGAAACAGATACGCAGTATTTT. This sequence encodes CASSYSNMETDTQYF.

J is TRBJ2-5 and V is TRBV7-2, with 7 bases matching TRBD2. Germline CDR1 and CDR2: SGHTA and FQGNSA. The CDR3 spans 15 residues. J was trimmed by 2 bases and V by 4 bases; bases with no gene match: 7. Here the CDR3 reads CASSWAGELQETQYF. The DNA of the CDR3 is TGTGCCAGCAGCTGGGCGGGGGAGTTACAAGAGACCCAGTACTTC.

This chain links TRBV11-2 with TRBJ1-3; no reliable D call. Trimming removed 8 bases from V and 4 bases from J, with 12 bases in between. The length of the CDR3 is 13 residues. Germline CDR1 and CDR2: SGHAT and FQNNGV. The CDR3: CASSGSDGNTIYF. The CDR3 DNA sequence: TGTGCCAGCTCAGGCTCCGACGGAAACACCATATATTTT. The entire variable domain, with the rest obtained from reference TRBV11-2 and TRBJ1-3, is as follows: EAGVAQSPRYKIIEKRQSVAFWCNPISGHATLYWYQQILGQGPKLLIQFQNNGVVDDSQLPKDRFSAERLKGVDSTLKIQPAKLEDSAVYLCASSGSDGNTIYFGEGSWLTVV.